The 29 T cell receptor beta chains presented below share a single source sample, sequenced in a study of T-cell reconstitution after alpha-beta-depleted transplantation in children. Preparation of the TCRbeta library was carried out with unique molecular identifiers. MiXCR, run by TCRdb on the PCR reads, gives a single entry per CDR3 protein. The data hold 150,000 to 250,000 distinct CDR3 sequences, with just over 14% observed a single time. Sequenced material: PBMCs from the stem cell graft donor, taken from the stem cell graft. The receptors here all came from a human donor who donated a stem cell graft to a child with acute lymphoblastic leukemia.

This clonotype was seen only a few times. The chain recombines TRBV20-1 with TRBJ2-1, with D perhaps TRBD2 (5 bases). CDR1 DFQATT and CDR2 SNEGSKA come from the germline V gene (reference sequence). Trimming pared 8 bases from V and 8 bases from J, leaving 19 bases between. The CDR3 sequence is 13 residues long. The CDR3 loop reads CSPRDRTVDEQFF. The CDR3 DNA reads as TGCAGTCCCCGGGATCGGACGGTCGATGAGCAGTTCTTC.

This clonotype was recorded at least ten times. This chain links TRBV19 with TRBJ2-2, with D perhaps matching TRBD2 (5 bases). The V gene lost 4 bases and the J gene lost 5 bases, with 11 bases spanning the gap. Germline V gene sequence: CDR1 LNHDA, CDR2 SQIVND (reference sequence). The CDR3 spans 14 residues. CDR3 sequence (DNA): TGTGCCAGTAGTACCGGACTTCGGACCGGGGAGCTGTTTTTT. Its translation is CASSTGLRTGELFF.

This clonotype was counted only a few times. V gene TRBV6-1 combines with J gene TRBJ2-7; D is unclear. V was pared by 8 bases and J by 2 bases, with 13 bases between. CDR1 is MNHNS and CDR2 is SASEGT in the germline V gene. The CDR3 is 13 amino acids. The CDR3 nucleotides read TGTGCCAGCGGCGCCAGCCTTACCTACGAGCAGTACTTC. Protein product: CASGASLTYEQYF.

Only a few counts were recorded for this clonotype. The chain uses TRBV27 and TRBJ2-7; TRBD1 aligns across 8 bases. The V and J ends lost 6 bases and 0 bases, in that order; junction bases with no gene match: 13. The CDR3 covers 17 residues. CDR1 is MNHEY and CDR2 is SMNVEV in the germline V gene (reference sequence). The CDR3 sequence: CASRGTGVSGASYEQYF. For the CDR3, the DNA is TGTGCCAGCAGAGGGACAGGCGTTTCAGGGGCCTCCTACGAGCAGTACTTC.

This clonotype was detected many times. This rearrangement joins TRBV11-2 to TRBJ2-7, with D maybe TRBD2 (6 bases). Germline V gene data show CDR1 as SGHAT and CDR2 as FQNNGV. Trimming cost V 0 bases and J 6 bases, with 33 bases left between them. The CDR3 sequence is 21 residues long. The CDR3 DNA reads TGTGCCAGCAGCTTAGATTCCGTAGGACGGGAGATTCTCCCCGGGGTGTCCGAGCAGTACTTC. Its translation is CASSLDSVGREILPGVSEQYF.

This sequence joins TRBV6-5 and TRBJ2-7, with 10 bases matching TRBD1. After removal of 3 bases from V and 9 bases from J, the junction contained 8 bases not matched to a gene. Germline V gene sequence: CDR1 MNHEY, CDR2 SVGAGI. CDR3 length: 14 amino acids. CDR3 sequence: CASSYAGTGVWQYF. CDR3 DNA sequence: TGTGCCAGCAGTTATGCCGGGACAGGGGTTTGGCAGTACTTC.

This clonotype was found a few times. The genes are TRBV18 and TRBJ1-1, with D tentatively TRBD1 (5 bases). The V and J ends lost 2 bases and 1 base respectively, with 14 bases between them. Germline CDR1 KGHSH, CDR2 LQKENI. This CDR3 has 16 residues. The CDR3 loop is CASSPFRGEANTEAFF. In DNA form, the CDR3 reads TGTGCCAGCTCACCATTCCGGGGGGAGGCGAACACTGAAGCTTTCTTT.

The rearrangement links TRBV30 to TRBJ2-7, with D unclear. The V gene's germline CDR1 is GTSNPN and CDR2 SVGIG (reference sequence). With 2 bases removed from V and 2 bases from J, the gap between germline ends came to 13 bases. This CDR3 is built from 14 residues. CDR3 coding DNA: TGTGCCTGGAGTACCCGTCCCGCTCCCTACGAGCAGTACTTC. It translates to CAWSTRPAPYEQYF. Drawing the rest from reference TRBV30 and TRBJ2-7, the complete variable domain is SQTIHQWPATLVQPVGSPLSLECTVEGTSNPNLYWYRQAAGRGLQLLFYSVGIGQISSEVPQNLSASRPQDRQFILSSKKLLLSDSGFYLCAWSTRPAPYEQYFGPGTRLTVT.

This clonotype was seen at least ten times. The chain is built from TRBV5-1 and TRBJ2-1, with D perhaps assigned TRBD1 or TRBD2 (5 bases each). Germline values: CDR1 SGHRS, CDR2 YFSETQ. The CDR3 is 14 residues long. V lost 4 bases to trimming and J lost 10 bases, with 18 bases between them. The CDR3 loop reads CASSGTQLGREQFF. The CDR3 DNA reads as TGCGCCAGCAGCGGGACCCAACTAGGACGGGAGCAGTTCTTC.

This clonotype was observed many times. The chain joins TRBV7-6 to TRBJ1-5; D possibly corresponds to TRBD1 (5 bases). The V end lost 5 bases, the J end lost 6 bases, and 11 bases lay between the germline ends. Germline loops: CDR1 SGHVS, CDR2 FNYEAQ. This CDR3 comprises 13 residues. The CDR3 nucleotides are TGTGCCAGCAGCATCGACGGGGCTCAGCCCCAGCATTTT. Residues: CASSIDGAQPQHF.

This clonotype occurred many times. The gene calls are TRBV12-3 or TRBV12-4 and TRBJ2-3, with D perhaps TRBD1 (6 bases). The CDR3 contains 13 residues. V gave up 3 bases and J gave up 4 bases, with 8 bases separating them. This chain's CDR3 is CASSFGGPDTQYF. Here the CDR3 DNA reads TGTGCCAGCAGTTTTGGGGGCCCAGATACGCAGTATTTT.

Comments on this clonotype: A read error may explain this, as a much larger clone is one base away. This chain uses TRBV6-5 with TRBJ2-5; 13 bases fit TRBD2. The CDR3 spans 17 residues. Germline V gene sequence: CDR1 MNHEY, CDR2 SVGAGI. Here the CDR3 DNA reads TGTGCCAGCAGTTCAGGACTAGCGGGAGATTCCCAAGAGACCCACTACTTC. Protein product: CASSSGLAGDSQETHYF.

This clonotype was picked up many times. The gene calls are TRBV5-1 and TRBJ1-1, with D tentatively TRBD1 (5 bases). The CDR3 consists of 13 residues. V was cut by 3 bases and J by 7 bases, with 13 bases left in between. CDR1 is SGHRS, CDR2 YFSETQ, per germline. CDR3: CASSWGRGGEAFF. CDR3 sequence (DNA): TGCGCCAGCAGCTGGGGTCGGGGCGGTGAAGCTTTCTTT.

CDR3 coding DNA: TGCAGTGCCGAGGCTCCTAGCGGGGTCGACCGGTACACGAACACCTACGAGCAGTACTTC. Its translation is CSAEAPSGVDRYTNTYEQYF. The rearrangement uses TRBV20-1 and TRBJ2-7, with 9 bases fitting TRBD2. Germline CDR1 reads DFQATT; CDR2 reads SNEGSKA (reference sequence). V was clipped by 6 bases and J by 2 bases; unmatched bases: 26. This CDR3 contains 20 residues.

This clonotype showed up many times. The rearrangement links TRBV28 to TRBJ2-1, with 11 bases aligning to TRBD2. The trim removed 6 bases at V and 10 bases at J, leaving 8 bases unmatched. This CDR3 is built from 14 residues. Looked up from germline, CDR1 is MDHEN and CDR2 is SYDVKM. The CDR3, as DNA: TGTGCCAGCAGCGGGACTAGCGGCGTGTGGGAGCAGTTCTTC. Encoded protein: CASSGTSGVWEQFF.

The chain is built from TRBV3-1 and TRBJ2-1; D possibly matches TRBD1 or TRBD2 (6 bases each). Germline V gives CDR1 LGHDT, CDR2 YNNKEL (reference sequence). Trimming shortened V by 0 bases and J by 9 bases, and 18 bases separated the two germline ends. The CDR3 length is 16 residues. The chain's CDR3 is CASSQDPDGGGGEQFF. In DNA form, the CDR3 reads TGTGCCAGCAGCCAAGATCCGGACGGGGGCGGTGGTGAGCAGTTCTTC.

Worth noting for this clonotype: One junction end disagrees with the germline gene, perhaps due to a read error. This chain joins TRBV20-1 and TRBJ2-1, with 8 bases identical to TRBD2. This CDR3 has 17 residues. Per the germline V gene, CDR1 is DFQATT and CDR2 is SNEGSKA (reference sequence). The CDR3 DNA sequence: TGCTGTGCTGCAGGGATTTTAGCGGGAATCACCTACAATGAGCAGTTCTTC. Translating gives CCAAGILAGITYNEQFF.

This clonotype was seen at least ten times. One end of the junction varies from germline; a read error may be responsible. This chain connects TRBV10-3 to TRBJ2-7, with 8 bases that match TRBD1. The CDR3 has 15 residues. Germline CDR1 reads ENHRY; CDR2 reads SYGVKD. The CDR3 DNA reads TGTGCCATCCGTGACGGGGGACAGGTTAACTACGAGCAGTACTTC. Translation gives CAIRDGGQVNYEQYF.

This clonotype occurred many times. The rearrangement joins TRBV10-3 to TRBJ2-1; TRBD2 aligns across 12 bases. The germline V gene encodes CDR1 ENHRY and CDR2 SYGVKD. The CDR3 totals 14 residues. J gave up 5 bases and V 6 bases, and 2 bases lay outside the gene matches. CDR3 in amino acids: CAISRTSGDNEQFF. The DNA for the CDR3 is TGTGCCATCAGCAGGACTAGCGGGGACAATGAGCAGTTCTTC.

A few counts support this clonotype. The J gene is TRBJ2-1, the V gene TRBV10-3; TRBD2 matches at 9 bases. Germline trimming cut 3 bases from V and 7 bases from J; bases unmatched to any gene: 19. Germline values: CDR1 ENHRY, CDR2 SYGVKD. The CDR3 length is 19 residues. CDR3 bases: TGTGCCATCAGTGAACAGCACATTTCGGCGGCGGGAGGGCTTAATGAGCAGTTCTTC. Protein product: CAISEQHISAAGGLNEQFF.

This clonotype appeared a few times. CDR3 amino acids: CASSLKQGVLTGELFF. CDR3 nucleotides: TGTGCCAGCAGCTTAAAACAGGGGGTCCTGACCGGGGAGCTGTTTTTT. The chain carries TRBV7-6 and TRBJ2-2; 8 bases fit TRBD1. V lost 2 bases and J lost 5; bases outside the gene matches: 7. CDR3 length equals 16 residues. Germline V gives CDR1 SGHVS, CDR2 FNYEAQ.

This clonotype was found many times. This sequence joins TRBV29-1 and TRBJ2-4, with D tentatively TRBD2 (6 bases). The CDR3 sequence is 13 residues long. The germline V gene encodes CDR1 SQVTM and CDR2 ANQGSEA. Trimming took off 7 bases at V and 8 bases at J, with 18 bases between the two ends. The CDR3: CSGSGVGMDIQYF. CDR3 in DNA: TGCAGCGGATCGGGAGTAGGCATGGACATTCAGTACTTC.

This clonotype has a count of ten or more. The chain employs TRBV28 and TRBJ1-4, with a weak D call TRBD1 (5 bases). The germline gives CDR1 MDHEN, CDR2 SYDVKM. The V and J ends lost 3 bases and 7 bases respectively, with 15 bases between them. This CDR3 is 15 amino acids long. CDR3: CASSFSGVRSEKLFF. CDR3 nucleotides: TGTGCCAGCAGTTTCTCGGGGGTCAGGAGTGAAAAACTGTTTTTT. The full variable domain, its missing parts supplied by reference TRBV28 and TRBJ1-4, is DVKVTQSSRYLVKRTGEKVFLECVQDMDHENMFWYRQDPGLGLRLIYFSYDVKMKEKGDIPEGYSVSREKKERFSLILESASTNQTSMYLCASSFSGVRSEKLFFGSGTQLSVL.

There are many counts of this clonotype. The rearrangement joins TRBV6-4 to TRBJ2-1, with 8 bases fitting TRBD2. Trimming took 2 bases from V and 6 from J; bases not matched to a gene: 6. The length of the CDR3 is 15 residues. Germline CDR1 MRHNA, CDR2 SNTAGT. The CDR3 DNA reads as TGTGCCAGCAGTGACGAGGTAGCGGGACCCAATGAGCAGTTCTTC. Protein: CASSDEVAGPNEQFF.

This clonotype showed up many times. This chain connects TRBV20-1 to TRBJ2-3; D is perhaps TRBD2 (6 bases). The CDR3 is 15 residues long. From germline, CDR1 is DFQATT and CDR2 SNEGSKA (reference sequence). Trimming pared 1 base from V and 0 bases from J, leaving 11 bases between. The CDR3 DNA reads TGCAGTGCTAGAGTCCCTAGCGCTAGCACAGATACGCAGTATTTT. Translation: CSARVPSASTDTQYF.

In this sample, this clonotype turned up many times. The chain has TRBV11-3 and TRBJ1-2; weak D call: TRBD1 (6 bases). Trimming cost V 5 bases and J 8 bases, with 21 bases left between them. Per germline, CDR1 SGHNT and CDR2 YENEEA. This CDR3 region has 15 residues. The DNA of the CDR3 is TGTGCCAGCAGCGAGGCAGACAGGCCCGCTTTGGGCTACACCTTC. It is translated as CASSEADRPALGYTF.

The chain employs TRBV12-3 or TRBV12-4 and TRBJ1-2, with D possibly matching TRBD1 (6 bases). V shed 10 bases and J shed 2 bases, with 14 bases lying between them. The CDR3 consists of 13 residues. The CDR3 coding sequence is TGTGCCACAGGGGTAGACACAAACTATGGCTACACCTTC. As protein: CATGVDTNYGYTF.

This clonotype was seen ten or more times. The genes are TRBV10-3 and TRBJ2-1; D gene unclear. The CDR3 has 13 amino acids. V lost 7 bases and J lost 4, with 11 bases in between. Germline lookup yields CDR1 ENHRY and CDR2 SYGVKD. This CDR3 is CAITQRAYNEQFF. The CDR3, as DNA: TGTGCCATCACCCAGCGCGCTTACAATGAGCAGTTCTTC.

This clonotype was recorded many times. This chain uses TRBV20-1 with TRBJ1-2, with 9 positions matching TRBD1. Germline values: CDR1 DFQATT, CDR2 SNEGSKA (reference sequence). V gave up 7 bases and J gave up 8 bases; unmatched junction bases: 14. The CDR3 sequence is 14 residues long. The CDR3 DNA is TGCAGTGGCTCGGACAGGGGCGCCCGTCACGGCTACACCTTC. Translated: CSGSDRGARHGYTF.